The 8 T cell receptor beta chains listed next were all sequenced from one sample in a study of cytomegalovirus exposure and HLA in healthy donors. Primers: 60 Vbeta forward and 13 Jbeta reverse. The table came from immunoSEQ multiplex PCR; TCRdb's copy has only in-frame clones and leaves some out. The repertoire holds 200,000 to 250,000 clones, approximately 84% seen once, with 0.55% to 0.7% in the top ten. The sequenced sample consisted of PBMCs. These receptor sequences come from a woman in her thirties or forties in good health and CMV-seronegative.

The V gene is TRBV6-5, the J gene TRBJ1-3, with TRBD1 matching 12 bases. The germline gives CDR1 MNHEY, CDR2 SVGAGI. J gave up 8 bases and V 6 bases, and 5 bases lay outside the gene matches. The CDR3 spans 14 residues. As DNA, the CDR3 is TGTGCCAGCAGGCAGGGACAGGGGGCGGACACCATATATTTT. This sequence encodes CASRQGQGADTIYF.

A few counts support this clone. This chain joins TRBV15 and TRBJ1-5; possible D gene TRBD1, 6 bases. Germline V gene sequence: CDR1 LNHNV, CDR2 YYDKDF (reference sequence). Trimming cost V 3 bases and J 6 bases, with 12 bases left between them. The CDR3 length is 14 residues. The CDR3 here is CATSRGEGGQPQHF. Here the CDR3 DNA reads TGTGCCACCAGCAGGGGGGAGGGGGGTCAGCCCCAGCATTTT.

V and J are TRBV7-3 and TRBJ1-3; 7 bases line up with TRBD1. The CDR3 runs 17 residues. The ends lost 5 bases at V and 0 bases at J; junction bases unmatched: 10. Germline V gene lookup returns CDR1 SGHTA and CDR2 FQGTGA. The CDR3 here is CASSLKGGPLSGNTIYF. As DNA, the CDR3 is TGTGCCAGCAGCCTAAAAGGGGGCCCCCTCTCTGGAAACACCATATATTTT.

V gene TRBV4-1 combines with J gene TRBJ1-1; the D gene is possibly TRBD1 (5 bases). Germline loops: CDR1 MGHRA, CDR2 YSYEKL. The length of the CDR3 is 15 residues. V shed 0 bases and J shed 2 bases, with 10 bases lying between them. In DNA, the CDR3 is TGCGCCAGCAGCCAAGATCGGGGGGTCAACACTGAAGCTTTCTTT. Protein sequence: CASSQDRGVNTEAFF.

CDR3 DNA sequence: TGTGCCAGCAGCTTGCTGAGCGGGGGTTCCTACGAGCAGTACTTC. Translation gives CASSLLSGGSYEQYF. The V gene is TRBV5-4, the J gene TRBJ2-7; TRBD2 aligns across 8 bases. Germline V gives CDR1 SGHNT, CDR2 YYREEE (reference sequence). V was pared by 1 base and J by 1 base, with 4 bases of the junction left unmatched. This CDR3 has 15 amino acids.

There are many counts of this clone. The V and J genes are TRBV6-6 and TRBJ1-1, with a possible D match to TRBD1 (5 bases). The CDR3 length is 14 residues. CDR1 is MNHNY, CDR2 SVGAGI, per germline (reference sequence). V gave up 4 bases and J gave up 1 base, with 10 bases separating them. The CDR3 DNA follows: TGTGCCAGCAGTTTCGGGCAGGGGAACACTGAAGCTTTCTTT. It is translated as CASSFGQGNTEAFF.

The rearrangement uses TRBV28 and TRBJ2-2; 8 positions agree with TRBD2. With 5 bases clipped from V and 3 bases from J, the junction kept 11 bases outside the gene matches. In germline, CDR1 is MDHEN, CDR2 SYDVKM. The CDR3 runs to 17 residues. CDR3 region: CASSPGAGGYHTGELFF. The CDR3 bases are TGTGCCAGCAGTCCGGGGGCGGGGGGATACCACACCGGGGAGCTGTTTTTT.

The V and J genes are TRBV6-5 and TRBJ1-1; perhaps TRBD1 as D (6 bases). The V end lost 4 bases, the J end lost 1 base, and 16 bases lay between the germline ends. CDR3 size: 16 residues. Germline V gene data show CDR1 as MNHEY and CDR2 as SVGAGI. The CDR3 nucleotides read TGTGCCAGCAGTTTAGCCACACCGGGACAGAACACTGAAGCTTTCTTT. Translation gives CASSLATPGQNTEAFF.